This T cell receptor beta chain stems from a study of T-cell memory formation after mild COVID-19. The wider study: TCR clusters were largely donor specific.

This CDR3 comprises 14 residues. CDR1 is DFQATT and CDR2 is SNEGSKA in the germline V gene (reference sequence). V shed 3 bases and J 1 base; nucleotides not matched to a gene: 4. A single record per CDR3 protein comes from TCRdb applying MiXCR to the 5' RACE reads. Of over 400,000 distinct CDR3 sequences listed, less than 25% are singletons. The genes are TRBV20-1 and TRBJ2-3; 7 positions match TRBD1. The source of this sequence is an adult woman who had mild COVID-19 (a few samples of this study predate the infection). Cell type and time point are not known. Sequencing was carried out using PBMCs or a T cell subset sorted from them (not recorded which). Written as DNA, the CDR3 is TGCAGTGCTAGCCGGGACAGACGCACAGATACGCAGTATTTT. Its translation: CSASRDRRTDTQYF.